The 25 T cell receptor beta chains reported below all come from one sample, sequenced in a study of T cell responses to AZD1222 COVID-19 vaccine. The protocol was immunoSEQ multiplex PCR, while the TCRdb copy is restricted to in-frame clones and leaves out a portion. Of roughly 100,000 clones detected, 84% appear once; the ten largest clones hold approximately 17%. The input for sequencing was peripheral blood, taken on day 0 of AZD1222 vaccination. Source of these receptors: an adult in good health.

The rearrangement joins TRBV9 to TRBJ2-2; D ambiguous. Germline CDR1 SGDLS, CDR2 YYNGEE. With 3 bases removed from V and 6 bases from J, the gap between germline ends came to 9 bases. There are 13 residues in the CDR3. The CDR3 protein is CASSEAESGELFF. Written as DNA, the CDR3 is TGTGCCAGCAGCGAGGCCGAATCCGGGGAGCTGTTTTTT.

The CDR3 sequence: CTSSRCHNREPPHEQYV. In DNA form, the CDR3 reads TGCACCAGCAGCCGCTGCCATAACAGGGAACCCCCCCACGAGCAGTACGTC. The J gene is TRBJ2-7, the V gene TRBV1; TRBD1, the D gene given by the table, was not confirmed from the DNA. TRBV1 is noted as a pseudogene. This CDR3 spans 17 amino acids.

The chain combines TRBV19 with TRBJ1-2; 10 bases align to TRBD1. Germline V gives CDR1 LNHDA, CDR2 SQIVND (reference sequence). The V gene end was trimmed by 3 bases and the J gene end by 8 bases; junction bases not matched to a gene: 9. The CDR3 has 15 amino acids. CDR3 sequence (DNA): TGTGCCAGTAGTATTTCCGGGGACAGGGGCATGGGCTACACCTTC. Translated, it gives CASSISGDRGMGYTF.

Here the CDR3 reads CASSLSDGQNQQYF. The CDR3 bases are TGTGCCAGCAGTTTATCAGACGGACAAAACCAGCAGTACTTC. The chain carries TRBV28 and TRBJ2-7; D might be TRBD1 (5 bases). V lost 1 base and J lost 8, with 15 bases in between. CDR1 MDHEN and CDR2 SYDVKM come from the germline V gene. The CDR3 contains 14 residues. Full variable domain (remainder filled in from reference TRBV28 and TRBJ2-7): DVKVTQSSRYLVKRTGEKVFLECVQDMDHENMFWYRQDPGLGLRLIYFSYDVKMKEKGDIPEGYSVSREKKERFSLILESASTNQTSMYLCASSLSDGQNQQYFGPGTRLTVT.

The chain has TRBV6-2 or TRBV6-3 and TRBJ2-1; 9 bases are shared with TRBD2. The CDR3 is made up of 16 amino acids. V shed 1 base and J 5 bases; nucleotides not matched to a gene: 6. Germline V lookup: CDR1 MNHEY, CDR2 SVGEGT. CDR3 loop: CASSYWASGIHNEQFF. DNA for the CDR3: TGTGCCAGCAGTTACTGGGCTAGCGGGATCCACAATGAGCAGTTCTTC.

This chain joins TRBV11-2 and TRBJ2-7; 9 bases are a match to TRBD2. V was pared by 0 bases and J by 2 bases, with 2 bases of the junction left unmatched. This CDR3 contains 15 residues. Germline lookup yields CDR1 SGHAT and CDR2 FQNNGV. This CDR3 reads CASSLEVAGAYEQYF. CDR3 in DNA: TGTGCCAGCAGCTTAGAGGTAGCGGGAGCCTACGAGCAGTACTTC.

The chain recombines TRBV18 with TRBJ1-1; D is undetermined. V lost 6 bases, J lost 1 base, and 9 bases lay in between. The CDR3 sequence is 13 residues long. CDR1 is KGHSH, CDR2 LQKENI, per germline. CDR3 DNA sequence: TGTGCCAGCTCCGATACAGAGAACACTGAAGCTTTCTTT. This gives the protein CASSDTENTEAFF.

This clone has just one count. This rearrangement joins TRBV5-1 to TRBJ2-4; maybe TRBD1 (5 bases). V lost 1 base and J lost 1, with 12 bases in between. Germline-derived CDR1 and CDR2 are SGHRS and YFSETQ. There are 16 residues in the CDR3. CDR3 in DNA: TGCGCCAGCAGCTTGTCAACAGGAGCGGCCAAAAACATTCAGTACTTC. Translation: CASSLSTGAAKNIQYF.

The chain links TRBV13 to TRBJ2-3; 11 positions match TRBD1. This CDR3 spans 17 amino acids. Germline CDR1 is PRHDT and CDR2 is FYEKMQ (reference sequence). With V trimmed by 1 base and J by 3 bases, 6 bases remained unmatched. CDR3 region: CASSLDSRDRGTDTQYF. DNA of the CDR3: TGTGCCAGCAGCTTAGACAGCAGGGACAGGGGGACAGATACGCAGTATTTT.

In this sample, this clone turned up once. The genes are TRBV11-2 and TRBJ1-1; 9 bases are a match to TRBD1. Trimming at V came to 7 bases and at J to 2 bases, leaving 20 bases not matched to a gene. The germline CDR1 and CDR2 sequences are SGHAT and FQNNGV. CDR3 length: 19 amino acids. CDR3: CASTPSVFGTGSGNTEAFF. DNA for the CDR3: TGTGCCAGCACCCCGAGTGTGTTCGGGACAGGGTCGGGAAACACTGAAGCTTTCTTT.

The V call is TRBV29-1, the J call TRBJ2-1; no reliable D call. Germline V gives CDR1 SQVTM, CDR2 ANQGSEA. The ends were cut back, 3 bases at V and 4 bases at J, with 4 bases in the middle. This CDR3 contains 11 residues. The DNA of the CDR3 is TGCAGCGTTGAGCGGTACAATGAGCAGTTCTTC. This codes for CSVERYNEQFF.

The chain has TRBV11-2 and TRBJ1-5; D is unclear. V lost 2 bases to trimming and J lost 4 bases, with 9 bases between them. The CDR3 has 14 amino acids. Germline values: CDR1 SGHAT, CDR2 FQNNGV. For the CDR3, the DNA is TGTGCCAGCAGCTTACCGGGCCCAAATCAGCCCCAGCATTTT. This encodes CASSLPGPNQPQHF.

The chain has TRBV29-1 and TRBJ2-5; D uncertain. Per germline, CDR1 SQVTM and CDR2 ANQGSEA. The CDR3 runs 13 residues. V gave up 8 bases and J gave up 3 bases, with 16 bases separating them. CDR3 region: CSSWLFTKETQYF. CDR3 in DNA: TGCAGCTCATGGCTTTTTACGAAAGAGACCCAGTACTTC.

The CDR3 DNA follows: TGTGCCTGGAGTCTTACTCAAAACTATGGCTACACCTTC. Its protein product is CAWSLTQNYGYTF. V and J are TRBV30 and TRBJ1-2; D ambiguous. CDR3 length: 13 residues. V was shortened by 2 bases and J by 2 bases, with 9 bases between the two germline ends. Germline values: CDR1 GTSNPN, CDR2 SVGIG (reference sequence).

This clone was recorded only once. The chain carries TRBV5-1 and TRBJ1-4; D may be TRBD1 (5 bases). V shed 4 bases and J shed 6 bases, with 19 bases lying between them. Per the germline V gene, CDR1 is SGHRS and CDR2 is YFSETQ. The CDR3 length is 16 residues. For the CDR3, the DNA is TGCGCCAGCAGCGGGGGTTCAGAGGGTTCCTATGAAAAACTGTTTTTT. Translated: CASSGGSEGSYEKLFF.

This clone was counted a few times. V gene TRBV27 combines with J gene TRBJ1-1; 9 bases match TRBD1. The junction had 10 bases not matched to a gene; V was cut back by 1 base and J by 7 bases. Germline V gene sequence: CDR1 MNHEY, CDR2 SMNVEV (reference sequence). The CDR3 sequence is 16 residues long. The CDR3 nucleotides are TGTGCCAGCAGTTTATTTGTAGGACAGGGGATCGATGAAGCTTTCTTT. Translation: CASSLFVGQGIDEAFF.

The chain recombines TRBV20-1 with TRBJ1-1, with D perhaps TRBD1 (6 bases). V lost 0 bases to trimming and J lost 8 bases, with 7 bases between them. Germline V gene data show CDR1 as DFQATT and CDR2 as SNEGSKA (reference sequence). The CDR3 is made up of 11 amino acids. Here the CDR3 DNA reads TGCAGTGCTAGAGAAGACAGGGAAGCTTTCTTT. This sequence encodes CSAREDREAFF.

This clone was recorded once. The V and J genes are TRBV7-8 and TRBJ1-4, with TRBD1 identical over 8 bases. Germline CDR1 reads SGHVS; CDR2 reads FQNEAQ. This CDR3 contains 15 residues. The V gene end was trimmed by 5 bases and the J gene end by 6 bases; junction bases not matched to a gene: 8. The CDR3 reads CASSILTGVDEKLFF. Here the CDR3 DNA reads TGTGCCAGCAGCATACTGACAGGGGTGGATGAAAAACTGTTTTTT.

The chain has TRBV2 and TRBJ1-1, with a weak D call TRBD1 (6 bases). In germline, CDR1 is SNHLY, CDR2 FYNNEI. Deletions cut 8 bases from V and 4 bases from J, with 14 bases between. The CDR3 covers 13 residues. The chain's CDR3 is CASGRGAITEAFF. Written as DNA, the CDR3 is TGTGCCAGCGGTCGGGGGGCTATCACTGAAGCTTTCTTT. The whole variable domain, filled in from reference TRBV2 and TRBJ1-1, reads EPEVTQTPSHQVTQMGQEVILRCVPISNHLYFYWYRQILGQKVEFLVSFYNNEISEKSEIFDDQFSVERPDGSNFTLKIRSTKLEDSAMYFCASGRGAITEAFFGQGTRLTVV.

This chain uses TRBV5-1 with TRBJ1-6; D is unclear. The CDR3 totals 16 residues. V shed 4 bases and J shed 0 bases, with 11 bases lying between them. The V gene's germline CDR1 is SGHRS and CDR2 YFSETQ. CDR3 DNA sequence: TGCGCCAGCAGCCTCCAACTTAGCTCCTATAATTCACCCCTCCACTTT. Protein sequence: CASSLQLSSYNSPLHF.

The chain employs TRBV12-5 and TRBJ1-3; tentatively, D is TRBD1 (5 bases). The V gene's germline CDR1 is LGHNT and CDR2 FRNRAP. This CDR3 has 16 amino acids. Deletions cut 6 bases from V and 0 bases from J, with 15 bases between. The CDR3 reads CASGGERRISGNTIYF. The CDR3 DNA is TGTGCTAGTGGGGGGGAACGGCGGATCTCTGGAAACACCATATATTTT.

V gene TRBV6-5 combines with J gene TRBJ1-1; maybe TRBD1 (6 bases). V lost 4 bases, J lost 8 bases, and 11 bases lay in between. This CDR3 is 12 amino acids long. Germline assignment: CDR1 MNHEY and CDR2 SVGAGI. The CDR3 nucleotides read TGTGCCAGCAGTTTACCCGGGACAGAAGCTTTCTTT. Amino acids: CASSLPGTEAFF.

The CDR3 DNA sequence: TGTGCCTGGGGGAGTCAGAACGTGGGGGGCACTGAAGCTTTCTTT. This codes for CAWGSQNVGGTEAFF. The V gene is TRBV30, the J gene TRBJ1-1; a possible D gene is TRBD1 (5 bases). Germline CDR1 is GTSNPN and CDR2 is SVGIG (reference sequence). The CDR3 runs to 15 residues. The V end lost 5 bases, the J end lost 4 bases, and 20 bases lay between the germline ends.

This clone was seen a handful of times. The gene calls are TRBV6-1 and TRBJ1-5, with 8 bases fitting TRBD1. V lost 2 bases and J lost 7; bases outside the gene matches: 10. The CDR3 consists of 16 residues. The germline gives CDR1 MNHNS, CDR2 SASEGT. For the CDR3, the DNA is TGTGCCAGCAGTGAAAGGGAACAGGGGGATCTCCAGCCCCAGCATTTT. This codes for CASSEREQGDLQPQHF.

The gene calls are TRBV7-8 and TRBJ2-7, with 9 bases lining up with TRBD2. The CDR3 loop spans 19 amino acids. Germline lookup yields CDR1 SGHVS and CDR2 FQNEAQ. V was pared by 5 bases and J by 1 base, with 18 bases of the junction left unmatched. In nucleotides, the CDR3 is TGTGCCAGCAGCCTGTACTTACGGGACAATAGCGGGAGATCCTACGAGCAGTACTTC. Its translation: CASSLYLRDNSGRSYEQYF.